Detailed here is one T cell receptor (beta chain). Its antigen is not known. Combining a sample-barcoded 5' primer with a J-beta primer mix, a second PCR ran for 7 to 11 cycles. TCRdb redid the calling of the 5' RACE reads with MiXCR, one entry per CDR3 protein. The sample lists 850,000 to 1,100,000 distinct CDR3 sequences, more than 30% occurring once. This sample stems from a study of blood T cells in healthy people across ages. Regarding the study as a whole: Comparison with aged donors showed that long-lived donors had more naive CD4+ cells and higher diversity. Naive T cell percentage strongly correlated with TCR beta diversity.

The CDR3 spans 13 residues. CDR1 DFQATT and CDR2 SNEGSKA come from the germline V gene (reference sequence). The V and J ends lost 1 base and 5 bases respectively, with 9 bases between them. The authors isolated at least 7 million PBMCs per sample. The sequenced material came from blood. The genes are TRBV20-1 and TRBJ1-5; no firm D call. This receptor was taken from a man younger than 30 in good health. The CDR3 is CSARVALDQPQHF. The CDR3 DNA sequence: TGCAGTGCTAGAGTCGCACTTGATCAGCCCCAGCATTTT.